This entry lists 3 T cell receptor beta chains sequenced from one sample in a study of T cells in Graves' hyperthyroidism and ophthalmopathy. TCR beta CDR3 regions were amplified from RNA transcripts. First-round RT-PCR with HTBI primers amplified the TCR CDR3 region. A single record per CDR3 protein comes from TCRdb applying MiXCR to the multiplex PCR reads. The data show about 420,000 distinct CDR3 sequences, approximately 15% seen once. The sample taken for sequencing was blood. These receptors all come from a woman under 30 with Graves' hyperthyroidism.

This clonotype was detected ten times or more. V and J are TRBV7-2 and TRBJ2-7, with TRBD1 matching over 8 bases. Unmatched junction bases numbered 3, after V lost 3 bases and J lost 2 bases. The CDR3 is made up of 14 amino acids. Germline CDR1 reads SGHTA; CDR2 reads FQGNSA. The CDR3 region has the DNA TGTGCCAGCAGCTTTGACAGGGGAACCTACGAGCAGTACTTC. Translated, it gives CASSFDRGTYEQYF.

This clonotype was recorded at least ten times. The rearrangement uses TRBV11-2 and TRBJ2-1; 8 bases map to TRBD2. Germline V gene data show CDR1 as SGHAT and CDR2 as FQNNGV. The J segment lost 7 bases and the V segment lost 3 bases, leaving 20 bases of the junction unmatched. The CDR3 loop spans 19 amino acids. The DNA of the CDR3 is TGTGCCAGCAGCTTTATCTACAGGGAGATTAGGAGCGGGGGTAATGAGCAGTTCTTC. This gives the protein CASSFIYREIRSGGNEQFF.

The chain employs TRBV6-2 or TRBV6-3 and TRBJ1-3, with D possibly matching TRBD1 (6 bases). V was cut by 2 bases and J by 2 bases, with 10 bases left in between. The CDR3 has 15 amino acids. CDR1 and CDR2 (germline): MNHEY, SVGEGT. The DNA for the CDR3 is TGTGCCAGCAGTTACGAGGGGGTGACTGGAAACACCATATATTTT. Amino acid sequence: CASSYEGVTGNTIYF.